The source of this TCR beta chain is a study of blood T cells in healthy people across ages. Using a J-beta primer mix together with a sample-barcoded 5' primer, a second PCR was run for roughly 6 to 11 cycles. Each cDNA molecule was tagged by a template-switch adaptor with 12 random nucleotides. MiXCR, applied by TCRdb to the 5' RACE reads, yields one record per CDR3 protein. The data show about a million distinct CDR3 sequences, roughly 50% seen once. Germline CDR1 and CDR2: LGHDT and YNNKEL (reference sequence). The CDR3 totals 13 residues. General study results and limits: Aged donors had fewer naive CD4+ cells and lower diversity than long-lived donors. The authors considered diversity estimates from one million T cells to be underestimates. With age, beta diversity per million T cells declined roughly linearly, significantly by 40.

Regarding this clonotype: Its matching antigen is unknown.

The sequenced material came from blood. V is TRBV3-1 and J is TRBJ2-7; a weak D match, TRBD2 (6 bases). The J call may be in error: the DNA end matches TRBJ2-5 better. The sequence derives from a woman in her sixties or seventies in good health. The CDR3 DNA sequence: TGTGCCAGCAGCCAAGTGGAGGGAGGGACCCAGTACTTC. Protein sequence: CASSQVEGGTQYF.